This entry features one TCR beta chain sequence. Its antigen remains unidentified. Germline lookup yields CDR1 MNHEY and CDR2 SVGAGI. This CDR3 has 15 residues. The V and J ends lost 2 bases and 9 bases respectively, with 17 bases between them. Donors were ostensibly healthy at sampling, although undocumented immune exposures were probable. The study ran its PCR with 60 Vbeta and 13 Jbeta primers. Generated by immunoSEQ multiplex PCR, the TCRdb table keeps only in-frame clones and is missing some. The table shows about 120,000 clones, with over 65% occurring only once. This specimen belongs to a study of cytomegalovirus exposure and HLA in healthy donors. Study overall: Tens of millions of unique TCRs from HLA-typed donors were held in an early release of data.

Findings and limits, study-wide: TCR beta V segments were, for the most part, productive about 87% or about 30% of the time in an earlier analysis. For presence/absence analyses, sequencing depth was assumed to be roughly uniform across donors.

This sequence joins TRBV6-5 and TRBJ1-5; TRBD1 might be the D (6 bases). The source of this sequence is a woman between 50 and 59 years old in good health and CMV-seropositive. Sequencing input: PBMCs. The CDR3 nucleotides read TGTGCCAGCAGTTACACACAGGGTGGACGATCGCCCCAGCATTTT. Protein product: CASSYTQGGRSPQHF.